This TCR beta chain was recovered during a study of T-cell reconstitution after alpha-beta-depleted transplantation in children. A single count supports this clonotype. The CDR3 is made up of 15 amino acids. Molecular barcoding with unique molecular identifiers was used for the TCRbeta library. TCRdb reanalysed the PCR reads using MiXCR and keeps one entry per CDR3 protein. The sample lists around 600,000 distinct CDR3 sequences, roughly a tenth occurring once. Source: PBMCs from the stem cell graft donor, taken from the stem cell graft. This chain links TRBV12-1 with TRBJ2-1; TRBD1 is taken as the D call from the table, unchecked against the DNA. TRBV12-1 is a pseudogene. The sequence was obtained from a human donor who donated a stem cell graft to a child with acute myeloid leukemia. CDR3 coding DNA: TGTGCCAGCAGCCGGGGGCTCCCCTCCTACAATGAGCAGTTCTTC. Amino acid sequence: CASSRGLPSYNEQFF.